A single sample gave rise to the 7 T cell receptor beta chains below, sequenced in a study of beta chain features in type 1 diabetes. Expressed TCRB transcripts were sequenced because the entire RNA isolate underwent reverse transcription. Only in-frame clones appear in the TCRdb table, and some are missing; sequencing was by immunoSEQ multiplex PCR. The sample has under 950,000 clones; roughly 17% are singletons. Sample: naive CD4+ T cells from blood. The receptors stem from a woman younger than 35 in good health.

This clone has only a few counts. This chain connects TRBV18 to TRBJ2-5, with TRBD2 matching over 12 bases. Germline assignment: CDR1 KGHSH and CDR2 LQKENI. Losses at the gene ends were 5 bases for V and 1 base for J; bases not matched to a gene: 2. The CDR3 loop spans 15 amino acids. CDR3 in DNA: TGTGCCAGCTCATCGACTAGCGGGAGCCAAGAGACCCAGTACTTC. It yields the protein CASSSTSGSQETQYF. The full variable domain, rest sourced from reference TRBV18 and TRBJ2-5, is NAGVMQNPRHLVRRRGQEARLRCSPMKGHSHVYWYRQLPEEGLKFMVYLQKENIIDESGMPKERFSAEFPKEGPSILRIQQVVRGDSAAYFCASSSTSGSQETQYFGPGTRLLVL.

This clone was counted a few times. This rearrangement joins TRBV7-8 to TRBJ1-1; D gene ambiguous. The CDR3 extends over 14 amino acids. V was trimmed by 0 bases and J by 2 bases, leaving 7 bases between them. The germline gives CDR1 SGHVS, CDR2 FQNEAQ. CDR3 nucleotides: TGTGCCAGCAGCTTAGCAGCATTAAACACTGAAGCTTTCTTT. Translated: CASSLAALNTEAFF. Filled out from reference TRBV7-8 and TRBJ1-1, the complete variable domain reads GAGVSQSPRYKVAKRGQDVALRCDPISGHVSLFWYQQALGQGPEFLTYFQNEAQLDKSGLPSDRFFAERPEGSVSTLKIQRTQQEDSAVYLCASSLAALNTEAFFGQGTRLTVV.

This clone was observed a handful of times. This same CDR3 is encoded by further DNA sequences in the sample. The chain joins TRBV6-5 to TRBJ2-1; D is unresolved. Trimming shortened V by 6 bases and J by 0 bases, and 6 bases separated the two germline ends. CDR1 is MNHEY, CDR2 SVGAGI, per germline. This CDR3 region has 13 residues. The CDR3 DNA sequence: TGTGCCAGCAGGTTGAGCTCCTACAATGAGCAGTTCTTC. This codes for CASRLSSYNEQFF.

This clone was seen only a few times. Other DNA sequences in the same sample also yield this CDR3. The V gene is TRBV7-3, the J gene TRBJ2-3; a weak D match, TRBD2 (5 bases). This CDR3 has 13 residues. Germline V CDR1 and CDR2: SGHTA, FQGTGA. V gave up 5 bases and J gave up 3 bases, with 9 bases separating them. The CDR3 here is CASSLASTDTQYF. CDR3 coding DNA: TGTGCCAGCAGCCTAGCCTCTACAGATACGCAGTATTTT. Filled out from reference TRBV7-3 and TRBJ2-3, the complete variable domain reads GAGVSQTPSNKVTEKGKYVELRCDPISGHTALYWYRQSLGQGPEFLIYFQGTGAADDSGLPNDRFFAVRPEGSVSTLKIQRTERGDSAVYLCASSLASTDTQYFGPGTRLTVL.

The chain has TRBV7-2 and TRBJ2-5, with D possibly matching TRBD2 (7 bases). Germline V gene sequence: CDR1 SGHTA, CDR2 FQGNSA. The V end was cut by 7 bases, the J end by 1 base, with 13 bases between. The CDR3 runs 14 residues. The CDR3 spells CASTKRGGQETQYF. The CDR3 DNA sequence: TGTGCCAGCACCAAGAGGGGGGGCCAAGAGACCCAGTACTTC.

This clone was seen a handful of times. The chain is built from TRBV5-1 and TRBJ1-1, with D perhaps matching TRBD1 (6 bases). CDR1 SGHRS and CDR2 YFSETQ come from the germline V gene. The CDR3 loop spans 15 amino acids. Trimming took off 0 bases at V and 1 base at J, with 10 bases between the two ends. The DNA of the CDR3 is TGCGCCAGCAGCTTGGGTGGGGGCGCGAACACTGAAGCTTTCTTT. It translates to CASSLGGGANTEAFF.

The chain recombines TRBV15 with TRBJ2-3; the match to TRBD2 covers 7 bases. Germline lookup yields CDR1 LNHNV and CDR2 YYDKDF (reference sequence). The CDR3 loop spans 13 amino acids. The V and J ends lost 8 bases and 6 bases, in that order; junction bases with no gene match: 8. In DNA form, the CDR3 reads TGTGCCACCCGGCTAGCGGCCTCGGATACGCAGTATTTT. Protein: CATRLAASDTQYF.